A selection of T cell receptor beta chains follows, all from one sample in a study of T cells in Graves' hyperthyroidism and ophthalmopathy. TCRdb used MiXCR to reprocess the multiplex PCR reads, holding one entry per CDR3 protein. Among nearly 600,000 distinct CDR3 sequences listed, 14% were seen once. Sequencing input: blood. All receptors derive from a woman aged 18-29 years with Graves' ophthalmopathy. The conserved cysteine and the conserved F or W are not part of the CDR3 here.

J	V	CDR3
TRBJ2-1	TRBV12-5	ASGLGLAGGPSSYNEQF
TRBJ1-4	TRBV7-6	ASSLMPGTGREKLF
TRBJ2-1	TRBV6-4	ASSGVTSGRSNEQF
TRBJ2-7	TRBV29-1	SVEDLSGLGYEQY
TRBJ2-7	TRBV3-1	ASSQVLRTSSYEQY
TRBJ1-5	TRBV10-3	AADDRAGQPQH
TRBJ2-7	TRBV12-3/TRBV12-4	ASSTAVDEQY
TRBJ2-3	TRBV27	ASSRFPGLDTDTQY
TRBJ2-1	TRBV12-3/TRBV12-4	ASSLDRSSYNEQF
TRBJ2-7	TRBV12-3/TRBV12-4	ASSLRLAGREQY
TRBJ2-3	TRBV13	ASSSPRGAGGTDTQY
TRBJ2-3	TRBV7-6	ASSSTWTSTDTQY
TRBJ1-1	TRBV4-1	ASSQVPGQGGTEAF
TRBJ2-7	TRBV20-1	SARVRDRGNYEQY
TRBJ2-1	TRBV6-2/TRBV6-3	ASSYPEQF
TRBJ1-5	TRBV30	AWSVDTGSGPQH
TRBJ2-7	TRBV12-3/TRBV12-4	ASSLSLAGERNYEQY
TRBJ1-5	TRBV28	ASRGDWGQPQH
TRBJ2-1	TRBV30	ASGASGTVNEQF
TRBJ2-1	TRBV3-1	ASSLPSGLQNNEQF
TRBJ1-5	TRBV28	ASSLDRVVEQPQH
TRBJ1-5	TRBV7-9	ASSERDSEAQPQH
TRBJ2-7	TRBV9	ASSVERGPREQY
TRBJ2-7	TRBV7-9	ASSLSPTASSYEQY
TRBJ2-7	TRBV10-3	AISDPTSGSSYEQY
TRBJ2-1	TRBV7-2	ASSSDRVNEQF
TRBJ2-1	TRBV11-1	ASSLTRGPYNEQF
TRBJ2-4	TRBV30	AWMGPKNIQY
TRBJ2-5	TRBV7-8	ASVAGPGVPREY
TRBJ2-5	TRBV5-1	ASSLESLETQY
TRBJ2-5	TRBV27	ASRPGQGRQETQY
TRBJ1-1	TRBV4-2	ASSHTYEGADTEAF
TRBJ2-1	TRBV7-2	ASSLWSLAAGEVTEDNEQF
TRBJ1-5	TRBV6-1	ASSESPYSNQPQH
TRBJ1-1	TRBV15	ATSRDLGEGTEAF
TRBJ2-5	TRBV7-9	ASSLPGYQETQY
TRBJ2-1	TRBV28	ASSLDRGTALLYNEQF
TRBJ2-1	TRBV15	AASWGGQGHNEQF
TRBJ1-2	TRBV6-1	ASRTPGQYREGYT
TRBJ1-2	TRBV28	ASSADGNYGYT
TRBJ1-1	TRBV27	ASSLLPGQDTEAF
TRBJ2-5	TRBV6-1	ASLPGQRDQETQC
TRBJ1-5	TRBV15	ATSGGFNQPQH